Sequencing of this TCR beta chain was carried out in a study of blood T cell repertoires in COVID-19. The assay was immunoSEQ multiplex PCR, and TCRdb's table has in-frame clones only and misses some. The sample lists about 240,000 clones; about 86% were seen once. CDR3 length equals 16 residues. The ends lost 0 bases at V and 0 bases at J; junction bases unmatched: 5. The V gene's germline CDR1 is MNHEY and CDR2 SVGEGT. Sequencing input: peripheral blood. The chain is built from TRBV6-2 or TRBV6-3 and TRBJ2-7; 7 bases line up with TRBD1. This receptor was obtained from a man aged 55 to 70 with acute or convalescent COVID-19. CDR3 nucleotides: TGTGCCAGCAGTTACTCGAATTGGGACAGCTCCTACGAGCAGTACTTC. This gives the protein CASSYSNWDSSYEQYF.